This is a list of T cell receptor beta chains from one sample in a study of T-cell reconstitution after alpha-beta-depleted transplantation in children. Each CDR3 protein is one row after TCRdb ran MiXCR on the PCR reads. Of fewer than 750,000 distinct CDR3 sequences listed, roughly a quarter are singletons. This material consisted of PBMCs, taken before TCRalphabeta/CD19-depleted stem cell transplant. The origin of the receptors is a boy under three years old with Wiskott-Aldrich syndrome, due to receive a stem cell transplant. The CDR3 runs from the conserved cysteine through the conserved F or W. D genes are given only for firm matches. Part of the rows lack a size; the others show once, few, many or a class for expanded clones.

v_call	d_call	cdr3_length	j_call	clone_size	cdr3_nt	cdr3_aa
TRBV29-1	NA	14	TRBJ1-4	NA	TGCAGCGTTGAAGATACAGGGAGGAATGAAAAACTGTTTTTT	CSVEDTGRNEKLFF
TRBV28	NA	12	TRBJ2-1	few	TGTGCCAGCAGTTTCGTGCTAGCTGAGCAGTTCTTC	CASSFVLAEQFF
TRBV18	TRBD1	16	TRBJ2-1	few	TGTGCCAGCTCGCTACAGGGGCCAACAGTCTACAATGAGCAGTTCTTC	CASSLQGPTVYNEQFF
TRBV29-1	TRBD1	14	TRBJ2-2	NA	TGCAGCGCTGGACAGGGATTCAACACCGGGGAGCTGTTTTTT	CSAGQGFNTGELFF
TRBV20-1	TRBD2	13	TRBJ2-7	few	TGCAGTGCTAGCTGGACTAGCACCTACGAGCAGTACTTC	CSASWTSTYEQYF
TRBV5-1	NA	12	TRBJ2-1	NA	TGCGCCAGCAGCCGGTCCGCGGATGAGCAGTTCTTC	CASSRSADEQFF
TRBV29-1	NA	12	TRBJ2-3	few	TGCAGCGTTCATTACAACACAGATACGCAGTATTTT	CSVHYNTDTQYF
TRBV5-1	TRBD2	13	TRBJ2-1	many	TGCGCCAGCAGCACGGGAGGGCCGGGTGAGCAGTTCTTC	CASSTGGPGEQFF
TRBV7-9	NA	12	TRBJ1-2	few	TGTGCCAGCAGAGGGGAAAACTATGGCTACACCTTC	CASRGENYGYTF
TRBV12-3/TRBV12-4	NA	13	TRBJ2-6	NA	TGTGCCAGCAGTAAATCTGGGGCCAACGTCCTGACTTTC	CASSKSGANVLTF
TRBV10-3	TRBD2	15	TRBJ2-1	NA	TGTGCCATCAGCTCGGGACTAGCGGGAGGGTATGAGCAGTTCTTC	CAISSGLAGGYEQFF
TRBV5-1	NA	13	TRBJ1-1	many	TGTGCCAGCAGTCTTAAAATGAACACTGAAGCTTTCTTT	CASSLKMNTEAFF
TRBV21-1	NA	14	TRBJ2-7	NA	TGTGCCAGCATCAAAGGTCAGGAAAGCAACGAGCAGTACTTC	CASIKGQESNEQYF
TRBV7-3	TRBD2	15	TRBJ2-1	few	TGTGCCAGCAGCTTAGAGGGTAGCGGGTACAATGAGCAGTTCTTC	CASSLEGSGYNEQFF
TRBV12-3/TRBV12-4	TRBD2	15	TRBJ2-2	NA	TGTGCCAGCAGGGGGACTAGCGGAAGCACCGGGGAGCTGTTTTTT	CASRGTSGSTGELFF
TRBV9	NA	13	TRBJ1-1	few	TGTGCCAGCAGCGTAATGGGGGGGGCTGAAGCTTTCTTT	CASSVMGGAEAFF
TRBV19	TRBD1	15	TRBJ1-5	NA	TGTGCCAGTAGTACCCTGGACAGGGAATATCAGCCCCAGCATTTT	CASSTLDREYQPQHF
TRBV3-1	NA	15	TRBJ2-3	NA	TGTGCCAGCAGCCAAGTTGGGGGGGGCCCAGATACGCAGTATTTT	CASSQVGGGPDTQYF
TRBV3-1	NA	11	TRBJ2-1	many	TGTGCCAGCAGCCGGGGCAATGAGCAGTTCTTC	CASSRGNEQFF